These 14 T cell receptor beta chains were all obtained from the same sample, sequenced in a study of T cells in Graves' hyperthyroidism and ophthalmopathy. RNA transcripts were the template for amplifying TCR beta CDR3 regions. The study used the HTBI primer set for a first-round RT-PCR of the TCR CDR3. TCRdb re-called the multiplex PCR reads with MiXCR, one entry per CDR3 protein. Altogether around 390,000 distinct CDR3 sequences are present, around 13% being singletons, with the ten largest covering roughly a fifth. Material: blood. All receptors derive from a woman aged 25-40 years with Graves' ophthalmopathy.

The V and J genes are TRBV4-2 and TRBJ2-1; 11 bases are a match to TRBD2. The junction had 4 bases not matched to a gene; V was cut back by 5 bases and J by 4 bases. The CDR3 has 15 amino acids. CDR1 is LGHNA, CDR2 YNFKEQ, per germline. CDR3 in DNA: TGTGCCAGCAGCTCCTCTAGCGGGGGGTACAATGAGCAGTTCTTC. It yields the protein CASSSSSGGYNEQFF.

Comment on this clonotype: The missing conserved phenylalanine or tryptophan at the end of this CDR3 makes a read error likely. V usage is TRBV5-1 and J usage is TRBJ2-5; 8 bases fit TRBD1. J lost 4 bases, V lost 4 bases, and 12 bases had no gene match. The CDR3 loop spans 16 amino acids. Germline assignment: CDR1 SGHRS and CDR2 YFSETQ. Here the CDR3 DNA reads TGCGCCAGCAGCACGGAAGACAGGGGAGGAAGAGAGACCCAGTACTTG. Amino acid sequence: CASSTEDRGGRETQYL.

This clonotype was observed many times. The chain uses TRBV12-3 or TRBV12-4 and TRBJ2-2; D unresolved. V lost 1 base and J lost 6, with 6 bases in between. CDR3 length equals 13 residues. This CDR3 is CASSLVMAGELFF. CDR3 nucleotide sequence: TGTGCCAGCAGTTTAGTTATGGCCGGGGAGCTGTTTTTT.

In its sample, this clonotype was seen a few times. V and J are TRBV7-6 and TRBJ2-7; unclear D gene. CDR3 length: 14 residues. Germline V gene data show CDR1 as SGHVS and CDR2 as FNYEAQ. V lost 1 base and J lost 3, with 10 bases in between. In DNA form, the CDR3 reads TGTGCCAGCAGCTTAGGGGCAGATTACTACGAGCAGTACTTC. This sequence encodes CASSLGADYYEQYF.

This chain uses TRBV11-2 with TRBJ2-7, with D possibly being TRBD1 (6 bases). The germline CDR1 and CDR2 sequences are SGHAT and FQNNGV. V was clipped by 4 bases and J by 1 base, with 14 bases between them. This CDR3 spans 15 amino acids. CDR3 protein: CASSSIRGKSYEQYF. DNA for the CDR3: TGTGCCAGCAGCTCCATCAGGGGTAAATCCTACGAGCAGTACTTC.

This clonotype was recorded many times. This sequence joins TRBV7-9 and TRBJ2-3; tentative D call: TRBD1 (5 bases). Germline assignment: CDR1 SEHNR and CDR2 FQNEAQ (reference sequence). Trimming shortened V by 9 bases and J by 0 bases, and 13 bases separated the two germline ends. This CDR3 region has 14 residues. The CDR3 sequence: CARGPLSSTDTQYF. DNA of the CDR3: TGTGCCAGGGGGCCACTATCTAGCACAGATACGCAGTATTTT.

The rearrangement uses TRBV2 and TRBJ2-1; 11 bases align to TRBD1. There are 15 residues in the CDR3. V shed 8 bases, J shed 8 bases, and the junction held 11 bases outside the gene matches. Germline V gene lookup returns CDR1 SNHLY and CDR2 FYNNEI. CDR3 residues: CASLPGTGGGYEQFF. The CDR3 nucleotides are TGTGCCAGCCTCCCCGGGACAGGGGGAGGGTATGAGCAGTTCTTC.

This clonotype was counted at least ten times. This chain uses TRBV5-1 with TRBJ2-7; TRBD1 agrees at 12 bases. This CDR3 has 15 amino acids. CDR1 is SGHRS, CDR2 YFSETQ, per germline. V was pared by 3 bases and J by 7 bases, with 8 bases of the junction left unmatched. The DNA of the CDR3 is TGCGCCAGCAGCTCCTGGGGACAGGGGGCGGGAGAGCAGTACTTC. This encodes CASSSWGQGAGEQYF.

V is TRBV19 and J is TRBJ2-7; 8 positions agree with TRBD1. CDR3 length equals 16 residues. The V and J ends lost 2 bases and 0 bases, in that order; junction bases with no gene match: 6. Germline CDR1 is LNHDA and CDR2 is SQIVND (reference sequence). As DNA, the CDR3 is TGTGCCAGTAGTATATCCACAGGGGGTCCCTCCTACGAGCAGTACTTC. As protein: CASSISTGGPSYEQYF.

This clonotype appeared many times. This rearrangement joins TRBV7-9 to TRBJ2-3, with 10 bases that match TRBD1. Germline assignment: CDR1 SEHNR and CDR2 FQNEAQ (reference sequence). This CDR3 is 14 amino acids long. Trimming removed 5 bases from V and 5 bases from J; junction bases left unmatched: 4. CDR3 bases: TGTGCCAGCAGCAGGGACAGGGGATTAGATACGCAGTATTTT. It yields the protein CASSRDRGLDTQYF.

This clonotype was detected a few times. The chain recombines TRBV4-2 with TRBJ2-7; TRBD2 matches at 9 bases. The V segment lost 0 bases and the J segment 2 bases; nucleotides outside the gene matches: 14. Per the germline V gene, CDR1 is LGHNA and CDR2 is YNFKEQ. The CDR3 sequence is 19 residues long. The CDR3 coding sequence is TGTGCCAGCAGCCAAGAAACTTTAGCGCTAGCGGGGATCCCCTACGAGCAGTACTTC. This gives the protein CASSQETLALAGIPYEQYF.

This clonotype has a count of ten or more. The chain is built from TRBV20-1 and TRBJ1-5, with D possibly TRBD1 on 6 matching bases. The germline gives CDR1 DFQATT, CDR2 SNEGSKA (reference sequence). The V end was cut by 3 bases, the J end by 5 bases, with 14 bases between. This CDR3 contains 14 residues. CDR3 protein: CSARQRGGHQPQHF. In DNA form, the CDR3 reads TGCAGTGCTAGGCAGAGGGGGGGGCATCAGCCCCAGCATTTT.

This chain joins TRBV5-1 and TRBJ1-6; 7 nucleotides agree with TRBD1. The CDR3 covers 14 residues. Per the germline V gene, CDR1 is SGHRS and CDR2 is YFSETQ. J was trimmed by 7 bases and V by 4 bases; bases with no gene match: 5. CDR3 DNA sequence: TGCGCCAGCAGCCAGGGACAGCAGAATTCACCCCTCCACTTT. Its translation: CASSQGQQNSPLHF. The variable domain in full, with the rest retrieved from reference TRBV5-1 and TRBJ1-6, is KAGVTQTPRYLIKTRGQQVTLSCSPISGHRSVSWYQQTPGQGLQFLFEYFSETQRNKGNFPGRFSGRQFSNSRSEMNVSTLELGDSALYLCASSQGQQNSPLHFGNGTRLTVT.

In its sample, this clonotype was seen a few times. The V call is TRBV7-8, the J call TRBJ1-1, with 9 bases matching TRBD1. Germline-derived CDR1 and CDR2 are SGHVS and FQNEAQ. The V segment lost 2 bases and the J segment 5 bases; nucleotides outside the gene matches: 6. There are 15 residues in the CDR3. CDR3 nucleotide sequence: TGTGCCAGCAGCTTAAGGACAGGGGTGGGGACTGAAGCTTTCTTT. It is translated as CASSLRTGVGTEAFF.